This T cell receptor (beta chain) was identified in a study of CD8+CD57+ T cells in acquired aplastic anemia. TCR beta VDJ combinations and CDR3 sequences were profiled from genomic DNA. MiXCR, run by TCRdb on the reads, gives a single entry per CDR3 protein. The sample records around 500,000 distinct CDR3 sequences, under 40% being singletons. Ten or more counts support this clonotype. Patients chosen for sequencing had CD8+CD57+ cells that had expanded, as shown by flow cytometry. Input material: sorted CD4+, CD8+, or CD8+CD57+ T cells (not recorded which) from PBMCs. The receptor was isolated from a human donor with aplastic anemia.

This CDR3 is CATSDPRTSGDTQYF. The CDR3 bases are TGTGCCACCAGTGACCCAAGGACTAGCGGGGACACGCAGTATTTT. V gene TRBV24-1 combines with J gene TRBJ2-3, with 12 nucleotides matching TRBD2. V dropped 4 bases and J dropped 9; count of bases not matched to a gene: 7. There are 15 residues in the CDR3. The germline CDR1 and CDR2 sequences are KGHDR and SFDVKD.